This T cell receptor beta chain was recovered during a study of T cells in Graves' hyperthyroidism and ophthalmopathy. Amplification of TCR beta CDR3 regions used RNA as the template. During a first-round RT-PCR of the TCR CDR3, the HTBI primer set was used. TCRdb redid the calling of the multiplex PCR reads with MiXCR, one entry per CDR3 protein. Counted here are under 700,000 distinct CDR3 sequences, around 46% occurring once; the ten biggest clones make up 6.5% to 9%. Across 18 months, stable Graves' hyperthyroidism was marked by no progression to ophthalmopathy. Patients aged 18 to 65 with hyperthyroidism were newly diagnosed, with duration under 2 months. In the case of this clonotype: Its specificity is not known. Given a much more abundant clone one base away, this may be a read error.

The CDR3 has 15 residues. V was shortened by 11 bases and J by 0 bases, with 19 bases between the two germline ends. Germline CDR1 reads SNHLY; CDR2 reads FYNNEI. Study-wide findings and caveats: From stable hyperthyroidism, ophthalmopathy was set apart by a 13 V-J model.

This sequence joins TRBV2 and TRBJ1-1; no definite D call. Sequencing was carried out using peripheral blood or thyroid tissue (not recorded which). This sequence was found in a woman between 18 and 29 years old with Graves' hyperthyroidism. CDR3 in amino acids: CAGRKEAVMNTEAFF. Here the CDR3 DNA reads TGTGCCGGCCGGAAGGAAGCGGTAATGAACACTGAAGCTTTCTTT.